Following are 19 T cell receptor beta chains from one sample sequenced in a study of cytomegalovirus exposure and HLA in healthy donors. With 60 Vbeta and 13 Jbeta primers, the PCR was carried out. The assay was immunoSEQ multiplex PCR, and TCRdb's table has in-frame clones only and misses some. There are around 190,000 clones in the sample; about 9.4% occur only once, and less than 1.5% lies in the top ten. The sequenced sample was PBMCs. These receptors were obtained from a woman in her 30s in good health and CMV-seropositive.

The genes are TRBV9 and TRBJ2-1, with TRBD2 matching over 9 bases. Germline lookup yields CDR1 SGDLS and CDR2 YYNGEE. The CDR3 has 16 residues. Trimming removed 3 bases from V and 2 bases from J; junction bases left unmatched: 6. The CDR3 DNA is TGTGCCAGCAGCGCCCTCAGCGGGAGGACCTACAATGAGCAGTTCTTC. This translates into CASSALSGRTYNEQFF.

This clone came up a few times. The chain uses TRBV13 and TRBJ1-3; maybe TRBD1 (5 bases). V was clipped by 7 bases and J by 1 base, with 11 bases between them. CDR1 is PRHDT, CDR2 FYEKMQ, per germline (reference sequence). This CDR3 spans 14 amino acids. CDR3 amino acids: CASNTGGSGNTIYF. CDR3 in DNA: TGTGCCAGCAACACCGGGGGTTCTGGAAACACCATATATTTT.

The table lists this clone with a few counts. The V gene is TRBV4-1, the J gene TRBJ1-3, with 9 positions matching TRBD1. V lost 3 bases and J lost 12; bases outside the gene matches: 6. Germline lookup yields CDR1 MGHRA and CDR2 YSYEKL. The CDR3 is 13 amino acids. This chain's CDR3 is CASSQIGQGSIYF. In nucleotides, the CDR3 is TGCGCCAGCAGCCAGATTGGACAGGGGAGCATATATTTT.

This clone was detected only a few times. The chain carries TRBV29-1 and TRBJ1-2; no firm D call. V dropped 4 bases and J dropped 0 bases, with 9 bases sitting between them. CDR1 and CDR2 from the germline V gene are SQVTM and ANQGSEA. This CDR3 contains 13 residues. CDR3: CSVVELANYGYTF. Here the CDR3 DNA reads TGCAGCGTTGTTGAGTTAGCTAACTATGGCTACACCTTC.

The chain links TRBV7-6 to TRBJ2-3, with 7 positions matching TRBD1. CDR3 size: 15 residues. From germline, CDR1 is SGHVS and CDR2 FNYEAQ. V was pared by 5 bases and J by 0 bases, with 5 bases of the junction left unmatched. CDR3 in amino acids: CASSRQGASTDTQYF. In DNA form, the CDR3 reads TGTGCCAGCAGCCGACAGGGTGCTAGCACAGATACGCAGTATTTT.

A few counts support this clone. The V call is TRBV13, the J call TRBJ1-2; D is uncertain. CDR1 is PRHDT, CDR2 FYEKMQ, per germline (reference sequence). Trimming took off 5 bases at V and 3 bases at J, with 19 bases between the two ends. The length of the CDR3 is 16 residues. The CDR3 DNA is TGTGCCAGCAGCGACGCGAGGGCGGGCGCGGACTATGGCTACACCTTC. This codes for CASSDARAGADYGYTF.

This clone was found a few times. V is TRBV5-1 and J is TRBJ2-1, with 7 bases fitting TRBD2. The CDR3 has 12 amino acids. The V segment lost 4 bases and the J segment 8 bases; nucleotides outside the gene matches: 3. In germline, CDR1 is SGHRS, CDR2 YFSETQ. For the CDR3, the DNA is TGCGCCAGCAGCCGACTAGCCGATGAGCAGTTCTTC. It is translated as CASSRLADEQFF.

V and J are TRBV5-1 and TRBJ2-5, with a tentative D call TRBD2 (7 bases). The CDR3 extends over 15 amino acids. Trimming shortened V by 4 bases and J by 5 bases, and 18 bases separated the two germline ends. Germline V lookup: CDR1 SGHRS, CDR2 YFSETQ. The CDR3 sequence: CASSRFRGAEETQYF. The DNA for the CDR3 is TGCGCCAGCAGCCGTTTCCGGGGGGCAGAGGAGACCCAGTACTTC.

This clone was detected a few times. CDR3 sequence (DNA): TGCGCCAGCAGTTCCGGGACTAACGGTGAGCAGTTCTTC. It yields the protein CASSSGTNGEQFF. The chain carries TRBV5-1 and TRBJ2-1; 7 nucleotides align to TRBD2. V trimming: 5 bases; J trimming: 9 bases; junction bases outside the gene matches: 8. Germline V CDR1 and CDR2: SGHRS, YFSETQ. This CDR3 region has 13 residues. Full variable domain (missing parts from reference TRBV5-1 and TRBJ2-1): KAGVTQTPRYLIKTRGQQVTLSCSPISGHRSVSWYQQTPGQGLQFLFEYFSETQRNKGNFPGRFSGRQFSNSRSEMNVSTLELGDSALYLCASSSGTNGEQFFGPGTRLTVL.

The V gene is TRBV10-3, the J gene TRBJ2-7, with a possible D match to TRBD2 (7 bases). The V gene's germline CDR1 is ENHRY and CDR2 SYGVKD. With 6 bases removed from V and 0 bases from J, the gap between germline ends came to 15 bases. The CDR3 has 15 residues. In DNA form, the CDR3 reads TGTGCCATCAGGGGGGGGCCTGTGAACTCCTACGAGCAGTACTTC. This gives the protein CAIRGGPVNSYEQYF.

This clone was detected only a few times. The V and J genes are TRBV7-8 and TRBJ2-1; TRBD2 matches at 13 bases. From germline, CDR1 is SGHVS and CDR2 FQNEAQ. The junction had 1 base not matched to a gene; V was cut back by 1 base and J by 7 bases. The CDR3 has 15 residues. This CDR3 reads CASSLGTSGGNEQFF. The CDR3 DNA is TGTGCCAGCAGCTTAGGGACTAGCGGGGGTAATGAGCAGTTCTTC. Full variable domain (remainder filled in from reference TRBV7-8 and TRBJ2-1): GAGVSQSPRYKVAKRGQDVALRCDPISGHVSLFWYQQALGQGPEFLTYFQNEAQLDKSGLPSDRFFAERPEGSVSTLKIQRTQQEDSAVYLCASSLGTSGGNEQFFGPGTRLTVL.

The chain employs TRBV19 and TRBJ2-7; TRBD1 matches at 9 bases. After removal of 10 bases from V and 5 bases from J, the junction contained 6 bases not matched to a gene. The germline CDR1 and CDR2 sequences are LNHDA and SQIVND (reference sequence). CDR3 length: 12 amino acids. The CDR3 region is CATTGQGHEQYF. CDR3 bases: TGTGCCACTACGGGACAGGGCCACGAGCAGTACTTC.

This clone has more than one count but fewer than ten. This rearrangement joins TRBV5-1 to TRBJ2-3, with 7 bases matching TRBD2. V lost 0 bases, J lost 3 bases, and 4 bases stayed unmatched. CDR1 and CDR2 from the germline V gene are SGHRS and YFSETQ. CDR3 size: 15 residues. The CDR3 protein is CASSLVARETDTQYF. The DNA of the CDR3 is TGCGCCAGCAGCTTGGTGGCGCGGGAGACAGATACGCAGTATTTT. The whole variable domain, filled in from reference TRBV5-1 and TRBJ2-3, reads KAGVTQTPRYLIKTRGQQVTLSCSPISGHRSVSWYQQTPGQGLQFLFEYFSETQRNKGNFPGRFSGRQFSNSRSEMNVSTLELGDSALYLCASSLVARETDTQYFGPGTRLTVL.

In its sample, this clone was seen a few times. This chain uses TRBV6-1 with TRBJ2-5; weak D call: TRBD1 (6 bases). The assigned J gene may be wrong: the sequence end matches TRBJ2-7 better. Looked up from germline, CDR1 is MNHNS and CDR2 is SASEGT. The CDR3 extends over 13 amino acids. This chain's CDR3 is CASSAYRDDEQYF. The DNA of the CDR3 is TGTGCCAGCAGTGCCTACAGGGACGACGAGCAGTACTTC.

The gene calls are TRBV5-1 and TRBJ1-3; D gene unclear. Trimming removed 2 bases at V and 0 bases at J, with 6 bases between. The CDR3 is 14 residues long. Looked up from germline, CDR1 is SGHRS and CDR2 is YFSETQ. CDR3 loop: CASSFNPSGNTIYF. The CDR3 DNA is TGCGCCAGCAGCTTCAATCCCTCTGGAAACACCATATATTTT.

There are a few counts of this clone. J is TRBJ1-5 and V is TRBV2; D gene ambiguous. The CDR3 has 15 amino acids. Germline V gives CDR1 SNHLY, CDR2 FYNNEI. With 4 bases removed from V and 5 bases from J, the gap between germline ends came to 15 bases. In DNA, the CDR3 is TGTGCCAGCAGTGTTGCGTCGGGAGGAGATCAGCCCCAGCATTTT. Amino acid sequence: CASSVASGGDQPQHF.

The V call is TRBV7-3, the J call TRBJ1-3; 9 bases agree with TRBD1. V was pared by 6 bases and J by 0 bases, with 3 bases of the junction left unmatched. The CDR3 runs to 15 residues. Per germline, CDR1 SGHTA and CDR2 FQGTGA. DNA for the CDR3: TGTGCCAGCAGTTCACAGGGGGCCTCTGGAAACACCATATATTTT. Amino acid sequence: CASSSQGASGNTIYF.

The rearrangement uses TRBV7-8 and TRBJ2-7; 10 bases align to TRBD2. Trimming at V came to 6 bases and at J to 4 bases, leaving 6 bases not matched to a gene. CDR3 size: 14 residues. Germline values: CDR1 SGHVS, CDR2 FQNEAQ. This chain's CDR3 is CASRWTSGPYEQYF. In nucleotides, the CDR3 is TGTGCCAGCAGGTGGACTAGCGGACCTTACGAGCAGTACTTC.

This clone was detected only a few times. This CDR3 is CAISETYEQYF. The DNA for the CDR3 is TGTGCCATCAGTGAGACCTACGAGCAGTACTTC. The rearrangement uses TRBV10-3 and TRBJ2-5, with unresolved D. The J call may be faulty, since TRBJ2-7 better matches the DNA end. The germline V gene has CDR1 ENHRY and CDR2 SYGVKD. The CDR3 totals 11 residues.